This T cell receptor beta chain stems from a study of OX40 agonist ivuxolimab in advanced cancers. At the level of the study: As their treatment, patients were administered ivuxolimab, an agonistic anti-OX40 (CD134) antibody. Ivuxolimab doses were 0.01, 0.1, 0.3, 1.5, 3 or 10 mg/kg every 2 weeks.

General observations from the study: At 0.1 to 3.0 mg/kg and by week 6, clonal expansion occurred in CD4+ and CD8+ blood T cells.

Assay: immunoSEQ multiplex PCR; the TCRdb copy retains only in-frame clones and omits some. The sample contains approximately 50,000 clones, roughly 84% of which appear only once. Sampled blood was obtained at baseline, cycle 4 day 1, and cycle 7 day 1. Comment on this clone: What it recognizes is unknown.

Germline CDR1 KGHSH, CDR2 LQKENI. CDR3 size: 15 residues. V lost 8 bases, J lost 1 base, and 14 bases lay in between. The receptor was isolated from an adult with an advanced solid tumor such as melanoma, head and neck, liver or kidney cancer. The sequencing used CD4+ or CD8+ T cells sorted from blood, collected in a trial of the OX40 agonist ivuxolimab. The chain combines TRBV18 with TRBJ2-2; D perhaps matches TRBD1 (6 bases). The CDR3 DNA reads TGTGCCAGCCTATATGGCAGGGGGAACACCGGGGAGCTGTTTTTT. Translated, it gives CASLYGRGNTGELFF.